This TCR beta chain derives from a study of cytomegalovirus exposure and HLA in healthy donors. Whole-study context: The approximately 610 first-cohort repertoires shared a platform with the approximately 110 validation repertoires, as reported in a later analysis.

Notes on the study in general: Confirmation was obtained in vitro that a few CMV-associated chains are specific for CMV antigens. Despite most TCR sequences being rare, some public TCRs occurred in many donors.

The CDR3 is 12 residues long. Deletions cut 4 bases from V and 6 bases from J, with 10 bases between. Per the germline V gene, CDR1 is PRHDT and CDR2 is FYEKMQ (reference sequence). Sequenced by immunoSEQ multiplex PCR; TCRdb stores in-frame clones only, minus some. The repertoire has about 130,000 clones, roughly 95% of them found once; the top ten carry 1.5% to 2%. About this clone itself: What it recognizes is unknown.

V usage is TRBV13 and J usage is TRBJ2-7; D is undetermined. The source material was PBMCs. The receptor was derived from a man between 18 and 35 years old in good health and CMV-seronegative. The CDR3 region is CASSSGPGEQYF. CDR3 DNA sequence: TGTGCCAGCAGCTCAGGACCAGGCGAGCAGTACTTC.